Given below is one T cell receptor (beta chain) in context. Only one count was recorded for this clone. Its binding antigen is unknown. Base qualities are not provided; no much larger clone lies one nucleotide away. The immunoSEQ Assay, a bias-controlled multiplex PCR, was used to amplify TCRbeta CDR3 regions from genomic DNA. The published analysis was carried out like this. Nucleated cell counts per sample were estimated from amplification of reference gene primers within the assay. To quantify the absolute abundance of each unique TCRbeta CDR3 rearrangement, sequence reads were collapsed and filtered. For each sample, productive Simpson clonality was calculated as the square root of Simpson's diversity index over productive rearrangements. TCRdb provides this immuneACCESS table in a form limited to in-frame rearrangements. Some clones are lacking; in checked studies, under half of them reflect an unresolved V gene, and why the rest are absent is not known. The DNA gave D and trimming, while V, J and clone size come from that table. The sample yields nearly 95,000 clones; approximately 80% were counted once. The leading ten clones occupy roughly 15% of the sample.

The CDR3, from cysteine to phenylalanine, totals 15 residues. Solely the CDR3 DNA is kept, with 45 bases framed from the first base. The germline V gene (reference sequence) yields SEHNR for CDR1 and FQNEAQ for CDR2. Germline trimming: 6 bases from V, 0 bases from J; junction bases outside gene matches: 3. The sample is drawn from a study of blood T cell repertoires in COVID-19 (dated by TCRdb to the early 2020s). Concerning the study at large: The collaborator samples originated in the United States, Italy and Spain and spanned the acute and convalescent phases of COVID-19. The material from the prospective study consisted of cDNA or gDNA derived from T cells, B-cell-depleted T cells, or PBMCs. The dataset comprised deeply sampled blood TCRbeta repertoires from subjects exposed to, actively infected with, or recovered from COVID-19. A freely available public database, intended as a resource for researchers studying the immune response to SARS-CoV-2, is where the repertoires were released. The samples were drawn from the first 160 participants of the ongoing ImmuneRACE study and from some 1,300 subjects provided by 6 global collaborators. A de-identified subject ID, COVID-19 status, age in years and sex were almost always included in the sample metadata. Where available, HLA class I and class II types were taken from metadata supplied by the sample provider and were not determined by assay-based typing. Overall results and qualifications from the work: The quantity of clinical and demographic metadata differed by source and by participant and was supplied without curation.

Whole blood was collected in K2EDTA tubes by collaborating institutions according to the institutions' own protocols. For TCRbeta analysis, collaborators shipped samples in one of three forms: frozen whole blood, isolated PBMCs, or DNA extracted from either of those sample types. Material for sequencing was peripheral blood. The rearrangement combines TRBV7-9 with TRBJ2-3; TRBD2 agrees with 10 junctional bases. This clonotype was obtained from a human donor in a cohort sampled during active COVID-19. CDR3 reads: CASRPTSGSTDTQYF. The sequence in DNA is TGTGCCAGCAGACCGACTAGCGGGAGCACAGATACGCAGTATTTT.